Below, 28 T cell receptor beta chains from the same sample are listed, as sequenced in a study of post-analysis software for immune sequencing data. Study-wide points: Roughly five TRBV segments appeared more often in patients than in controls, and TRBV5-6, TRBV5-1 and TRBV20-1 were among these.

Antigens of these TCRs are unknown. The TCR beta cDNA libraries carried unique molecular identifiers. TCRdb ran MiXCR on the PCR reads and lists one entry per CDR3 protein. This table has roughly 600,000 distinct CDR3 sequences, 44% appearing once. The specimen was blood. These TCRs come from a girl under 18 with multiple sclerosis.

This clonotype has only a few counts. The V call is TRBV5-1, the J call TRBJ2-7, with D possibly matching TRBD1 (6 bases). CDR1 and CDR2 (germline): SGHRS, YFSETQ. The V and J ends lost 0 bases and 2 bases respectively, with 15 bases between them. The length of the CDR3 is 16 residues. The chain's CDR3 is CASSLVNRVGTYEQYF. For the CDR3, the DNA is TGCGCCAGCAGCTTGGTGAACAGGGTCGGAACCTACGAGCAGTACTTC.

This chain joins TRBV5-1 and TRBJ2-7; 10 bases match TRBD2. The CDR3 loop spans 16 amino acids. V lost 0 bases to trimming and J lost 4 bases; unmatched junction nucleotides: 7. The V gene's germline CDR1 is SGHRS and CDR2 YFSETQ. The CDR3 here is CASSLVPLAGSYEQYF. The CDR3 DNA reads as TGCGCCAGCAGCTTGGTCCCACTAGCGGGATCGTACGAGCAGTACTTC.

This clonotype was counted only a few times. The chain couples TRBV7-2 to TRBJ2-1; 13 positions agree with TRBD2. Germline values: CDR1 SGHTA, CDR2 FQGNSA. J lost 7 bases, V lost 0 bases, and 6 bases had no gene match. This CDR3 has 17 amino acids. The CDR3 bases are TGTGCCAGCAGCTTAGCGGGGGGACTAGCGGGGACAAATGAGCAGTTCTTC. Translating it yields CASSLAGGLAGTNEQFF.

This chain joins TRBV10-3 and TRBJ2-7; D ambiguous. Germline CDR1 ENHRY, CDR2 SYGVKD. The CDR3 runs to 14 residues. V was trimmed by 0 bases and J by 0 bases, leaving 6 bases between them. CDR3 loop: CAISESTASYEQYF. DNA for the CDR3: TGTGCCATCAGTGAGTCGACGGCCTCCTACGAGCAGTACTTC.

This chain joins TRBV12-3 or TRBV12-4 and TRBJ2-3; D gene uncertain. V lost 4 bases and J lost 2, with 7 bases in between. This CDR3 has 13 residues. The DNA for the CDR3 is TGTGCCAGCAGTTCCCCCACCACAGATACGCAGTATTTT. Its protein product is CASSSPTTDTQYF.

The chain joins TRBV4-1 to TRBJ2-7; TRBD2 might be the D (6 bases). Germline V gene data show CDR1 as MGHRA and CDR2 as YSYEKL. The CDR3 spans 15 residues. Trimming pared 1 base from V and 2 bases from J, leaving 12 bases between. CDR3 sequence reads: CASSQGLATTYEQYF. As DNA, the CDR3 is TGCGCCAGCAGCCAAGGGCTAGCGACGACCTACGAGCAGTACTTC.

This clonotype was observed a few times. Here the CDR3 DNA reads TGCGCCAGCAGCTTGGACCGGGACTACACAGATACGCAGTATTTT. Amino acids: CASSLDRDYTDTQYF. This chain joins TRBV5-1 and TRBJ2-3; 7 bases map to TRBD2. This CDR3 spans 15 amino acids. J was trimmed by 2 bases and V by 0 bases; bases with no gene match: 3. Germline V gives CDR1 SGHRS, CDR2 YFSETQ.

This clonotype was picked up a small number of times. This chain links TRBV7-9 with TRBJ2-2, with 8 bases lining up with TRBD1. With 3 bases clipped from V and 4 bases from J, the junction kept 7 bases outside the gene matches. Germline V CDR1 and CDR2: SEHNR, FQNEAQ (reference sequence). This CDR3 is built from 16 residues. Written as DNA, the CDR3 is TGTGCCAGCAGCTTTGACAGGGGAGAGTCCACCGGGGAGCTGTTTTTT. It codes for CASSFDRGESTGELFF.

The gene calls are TRBV20-1 and TRBJ2-5; 10 nucleotides line up with TRBD2. From germline, CDR1 is DFQATT and CDR2 SNEGSKA (reference sequence). This CDR3 comprises 14 residues. Germline trimming cut 7 bases from V and 11 bases from J; bases unmatched to any gene: 16. The CDR3 coding sequence is TGCAGTGTTTCTCCGGGACTAGCGTACAATGAGCAGTACTTC. It yields the protein CSVSPGLAYNEQYF.

This rearrangement joins TRBV12-3 or TRBV12-4 to TRBJ2-3, with D possibly being TRBD2 (6 bases). The V and J ends lost 4 bases and 2 bases respectively, with 7 bases between them. The CDR3 runs to 13 residues. DNA for the CDR3: TGTGCCAGCAGTTGGACTATCACAGATACGCAGTATTTT. Translating it yields CASSWTITDTQYF.

V gene TRBV12-3 or TRBV12-4 combines with J gene TRBJ2-7; TRBD2 matches at 14 bases. The last part of the DNA fits TRBJ2-5 better; the J call may be wrong. The CDR3 covers 13 residues. The CDR3 sequence is CASSGTSGRTQYF. CDR3 DNA sequence: TGTGCCAGCAGTGGGACTAGCGGGAGGACCCAGTACTTC.

This clonotype showed up just a few times. V and J are TRBV12-3 or TRBV12-4 and TRBJ2-4, with D uncertain. The V end was cut by 3 bases, the J end by 6 bases, with 9 bases between. CDR3 length equals 13 residues. The CDR3 here is CASSLYSSNIQYF. The CDR3 DNA reads as TGTGCCAGCAGTTTGTACAGTTCAAACATTCAGTACTTC.

This clonotype was observed a handful of times. V gene TRBV4-1 combines with J gene TRBJ2-7; the D gene is possibly TRBD2 (5 bases). V dropped 3 bases and J dropped 2 bases, with 14 bases sitting between them. Germline V gene lookup returns CDR1 MGHRA and CDR2 YSYEKL. There are 15 residues in the CDR3. CDR3 in amino acids: CASSQGSGPTYEQYF. DNA of the CDR3: TGCGCCAGCAGCCAGGGCAGCGGTCCCACCTACGAGCAGTACTTC.

In its sample, this clonotype was seen a few times. V usage is TRBV6-5 and J usage is TRBJ2-2; maybe TRBD1 (6 bases). CDR3 size: 16 residues. Trimming pared 0 bases from V and 2 bases from J, leaving 10 bases between. Germline V lookup: CDR1 MNHEY, CDR2 SVGAGI. CDR3 sequence reads: CASSYSGTTNTGELFF. In DNA form, the CDR3 reads TGTGCCAGCAGTTACTCCGGGACAACCAACACCGGGGAGCTGTTTTTT.

This clonotype was detected only a few times. The chain carries TRBV7-2 and TRBJ2-3; 8 bases are a match to TRBD2. The CDR3 is 17 amino acids. J lost 0 bases, V lost 2 bases, and 7 bases had no gene match. Germline CDR1 reads SGHTA; CDR2 reads FQGNSA. CDR3 amino acids: CASSLPLLAGSTDTQYF. As DNA, the CDR3 is TGTGCCAGCAGCTTACCCCTCCTAGCGGGCAGCACAGATACGCAGTATTTT.

The chain carries TRBV5-1 and TRBJ1-1; a weak D match, TRBD1 (5 bases). The germline gives CDR1 SGHRS, CDR2 YFSETQ. Trimming removed 2 bases from V and 6 bases from J, with 11 bases in between. This CDR3 has 13 residues. DNA of the CDR3: TGCGCCAGCAGCTTCCAGGGTGGCGCTGAAGCTTTCTTT. It specifies CASSFQGGAEAFF.

The V call is TRBV12-3 or TRBV12-4, the J call TRBJ2-5; TRBD2 might be the D (5 bases). V was shortened by 6 bases and J by 3 bases, with 17 bases between the two germline ends. The CDR3 consists of 15 residues. CDR3 sequence (DNA): TGTGCCAGCAGGGGGAGCAGGAATATAGAAGAGACCCAGTACTTC. Its protein is CASRGSRNIEETQYF.

The chain couples TRBV10-3 to TRBJ1-5; 8 nucleotides line up with TRBD1. Germline-derived CDR1 and CDR2 are ENHRY and SYGVKD. V shed 10 bases and J 7 bases; nucleotides not matched to a gene: 12. CDR3 length: 14 amino acids. For the CDR3, the DNA is TGTGCCACCTCGGACAGGGAACCGCGGCAGCCCCAGCATTTT. Its protein is CATSDREPRQPQHF.

The rearrangement links TRBV7-9 to TRBJ1-2; D gene ambiguous. Trimming removed 0 bases at V and 4 bases at J, with 6 bases between. This CDR3 comprises 13 residues. Germline lookup yields CDR1 SEHNR and CDR2 FQNEAQ (reference sequence). The CDR3 is CASSLAPTYGYTF. The CDR3 DNA follows: TGTGCCAGCAGCTTAGCACCTACCTATGGCTACACCTTC.

The chain links TRBV6-4 to TRBJ2-1; 7 bases line up with TRBD2. J gave up 9 bases and V 7 bases, and 12 bases lay outside the gene matches. Germline CDR1 reads MRHNA; CDR2 reads SNTAGT. This CDR3 is built from 14 residues. CDR3 amino acids: CASTMTSWTGEQFF. The CDR3 DNA follows: TGTGCCAGCACCATGACTAGCTGGACGGGTGAGCAGTTCTTC.

The rearrangement uses TRBV5-1 and TRBJ2-5; D may match TRBD1 or TRBD2 (6 bases each). This CDR3 comprises 15 residues. The germline gives CDR1 SGHRS, CDR2 YFSETQ. V was cut by 6 bases and J by 1 base, with 16 bases left in between. The CDR3 reads CASNNVQGGQETQYF. In DNA, the CDR3 is TGCGCCAGCAACAACGTACAGGGAGGCCAAGAGACCCAGTACTTC.

This clonotype was seen a handful of times. The chain is built from TRBV4-1 and TRBJ2-5; 9 bases map to TRBD2. The V gene's germline CDR1 is MGHRA and CDR2 YSYEKL. V lost 0 bases and J lost 0; bases outside the gene matches: 8. The CDR3 spans 18 residues. Here the CDR3 reads CASSQDPTSGGHQETQYF. The CDR3 region has the DNA TGCGCCAGCAGCCAAGATCCGACGAGCGGGGGGCACCAAGAGACCCAGTACTTC.

The rearrangement links TRBV20-1 to TRBJ2-3; 9 bases agree with TRBD2. The length of the CDR3 is 14 residues. J was trimmed by 7 bases and V by 6 bases; bases with no gene match: 11. Germline assignment: CDR1 DFQATT and CDR2 SNEGSKA (reference sequence). The CDR3 coding sequence is TGCAGTGCCCCAGGGACTAGCTCTACTCATACGCAGTATTTT. Its translation is CSAPGTSSTHTQYF.

The chain uses TRBV29-1 and TRBJ1-2, with D perhaps TRBD1 (5 bases). Germline V gene data show CDR1 as SQVTM and CDR2 as ANQGSEA. The CDR3 is made up of 13 amino acids. The V end was cut by 0 bases, the J end by 6 bases, with 11 bases between. The CDR3 nucleotides read TGCAGCGTTGAAGATCAAGCGGGGCATGGCTACACCTTC. It is translated as CSVEDQAGHGYTF. Looking up the rest from reference TRBV29-1 and TRBJ1-2 gives the full variable domain: SAVISQKPSRDICQRGTSLTIQCQVDSQVTMMFWYRQQPGQSLTLIATANQGSEATYESGFVIDKFPISRPNLTFSTLTVSNMSPEDSSIYLCSVEDQAGHGYTFGSGTRLTVV.

The count of this clonotype is one. The chain employs TRBV12-5 and TRBJ2-5; D possibly uses TRBD1 or TRBD2 (5 bases each). The V gene's germline CDR1 is LGHNT and CDR2 FRNRAP. This CDR3 spans 13 amino acids. V lost 8 bases and J 5 bases, leaving 15 bases between the germline ends. CDR3 region: CASTVGTAETQYF. The CDR3 DNA is TGTGCTAGTACAGTCGGGACGGCGGAGACCCAGTACTTC.

This sequence joins TRBV12-3 or TRBV12-4 and TRBJ2-7; 9 bases are shared with TRBD1. This CDR3 region has 13 residues. Trimming removed 4 bases from V and 7 bases from J; junction bases left unmatched: 5. The CDR3 nucleotides read TGTGCCAGCAGTTCGGACAGGGGAGAGGAGCAGTACTTC. This sequence encodes CASSSDRGEEQYF.

This chain joins TRBV7-9 and TRBJ1-5; no clear D. V was cut by 0 bases and J by 7 bases, with 7 bases left in between. The CDR3 sequence is 13 residues long. The germline V gene has CDR1 SEHNR and CDR2 FQNEAQ (reference sequence). CDR3 residues: CASSLAGLQPQHF. The CDR3 DNA is TGTGCCAGCAGCTTAGCGGGGTTACAGCCCCAGCATTTT.

Only a few counts were recorded for this clonotype. The chain recombines TRBV6-6 with TRBJ1-5; 7 bases fit TRBD1. There are 15 residues in the CDR3. The junction had 5 bases not matched to a gene; V was cut back by 2 bases and J by 4 bases. Germline V gene data show CDR1 as MNHNY and CDR2 as SVGAGI (reference sequence). The CDR3 is CASSYLGGANQPQHF. The CDR3 DNA reads as TGTGCCAGCAGTTACCTAGGGGGCGCGAATCAGCCCCAGCATTTT.